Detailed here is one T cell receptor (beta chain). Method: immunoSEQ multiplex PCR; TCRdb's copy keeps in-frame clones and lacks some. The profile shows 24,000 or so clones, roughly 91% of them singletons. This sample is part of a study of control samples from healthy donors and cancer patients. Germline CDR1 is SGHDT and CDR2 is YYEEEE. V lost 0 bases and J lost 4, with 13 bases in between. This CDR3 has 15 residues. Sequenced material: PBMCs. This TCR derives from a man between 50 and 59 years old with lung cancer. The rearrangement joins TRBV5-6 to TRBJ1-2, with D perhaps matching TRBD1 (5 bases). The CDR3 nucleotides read TGTGCCAGCAGCTTGGCCTCAGGGTTTACCTATGGCTACACCTTC. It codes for CASSLASGFTYGYTF.